One sample yielded the 20 T cell receptor beta chains listed below, sequenced in a study of shared clonotypes between healthy human individuals. Data came from immunoSEQ multiplex PCR; TCRdb stores just in-frame clones and leaves some out. In the table there are roughly 2,300,000 clones, 85% to 95% of which are singletons. Material: naive CD4+ T cells from PBMCs. Subset given: CD45RA+ positively selected. The receptor source for this set is a man between 18 and 35 years old in good health. Some clones in this sample may be carry-over from other donors' samples.

CDR3 residues: CASSQDRTGGTGKSGNTIYF. The CDR3 DNA is TGTGCCAGCAGCCAAGATAGGACGGGAGGGACAGGGAAATCTGGAAACACCATATATTTT. The chain is built from TRBV4-2 and TRBJ1-3, with 9 bases matching TRBD1. This CDR3 is 20 amino acids long. CDR1 and CDR2 from the germline V gene are LGHNA and YNFKEQ. The V segment lost 0 bases and the J segment 1 base; nucleotides outside the gene matches: 13.

Notes on this clone: The sample contains more than one DNA sequence encoding this CDR3. V and J are TRBV18 and TRBJ2-3, with D possibly being TRBD2 (5 bases). Germline CDR1 reads KGHSH; CDR2 reads LQKENI. CDR3 length equals 13 residues. Trimming pared 2 bases from V and 4 bases from J, leaving 7 bases between. The CDR3 loop reads CASSPTGADTQYF. CDR3 nucleotides: TGTGCCAGCTCACCAACCGGGGCAGATACGCAGTATTTT.

This chain uses TRBV5-1 with TRBJ2-2, with TRBD2 as a possible D gene (6 bases). Between the trimmed V and J ends, which lost 0 bases and 0 bases, there was a span of 15 bases. CDR1 is SGHRS, CDR2 YFSETQ, per germline. This CDR3 has 18 amino acids. CDR3 sequence: CASSLEPQDYPNTGELFF. The CDR3 region has the DNA TGCGCCAGCAGCTTGGAACCCCAGGACTACCCGAACACCGGGGAGCTGTTTTTT.

The chain joins TRBV30 to TRBJ2-7, with 7 bases aligning to TRBD1. This CDR3 is built from 13 residues. The germline V gene encodes CDR1 GTSNPN and CDR2 SVGIG (reference sequence). V was pared by 4 bases and J by 1 base, with 4 bases of the junction left unmatched. The CDR3 reads CAWTRGLSYEQYF. CDR3 bases: TGTGCCTGGACCAGGGGGTTATCCTACGAGCAGTACTTC. Full variable domain (rest looked up from reference TRBV30 and TRBJ2-7): SQTIHQWPATLVQPVGSPLSLECTVEGTSNPNLYWYRQAAGRGLQLLFYSVGIGQISSEVPQNLSASRPQDRQFILSSKKLLLSDSGFYLCAWTRGLSYEQYFGPGTRLTVT.

This clone occurred once. CDR3 DNA sequence: TGTGCCAGCAGTAGGGGTAACGGAGAGACCCAGTACTTC. This translates into CASSRGNGETQYF. The gene calls are TRBV11-2 and TRBJ2-5; D may be TRBD1 (5 bases). There are 13 residues in the CDR3. Trimming removed 6 bases at V and 4 bases at J, with 12 bases between. CDR1 and CDR2 (germline): SGHAT, FQNNGV.

This clone appeared a single time. The chain employs TRBV15 and TRBJ1-4, with TRBD1 identical over 7 bases. This CDR3 contains 14 residues. In germline, CDR1 is LNHNV, CDR2 YYDKDF (reference sequence). The V segment lost 5 bases and the J segment 8 bases; nucleotides outside the gene matches: 8. The CDR3 loop reads CATSLRLQGEKLFF. CDR3 sequence (DNA): TGTGCCACCAGCCTGCGTTTACAGGGGGAAAAACTGTTTTTT.

The V call is TRBV5-1, the J call TRBJ2-1, with TRBD2 as a possible D gene (5 bases). V lost 0 bases and J 9 bases, leaving 13 bases between the germline ends. CDR1 is SGHRS, CDR2 YFSETQ, per germline. The CDR3 consists of 14 residues. CDR3 residues: CASSLAPPAGEQFF. The CDR3 DNA follows: TGCGCCAGCAGCTTGGCCCCTCCGGCGGGTGAGCAGTTCTTC.

J is TRBJ2-1 and V is TRBV5-4; 11 bases match TRBD1. This CDR3 region has 15 residues. The germline gives CDR1 SGHNT, CDR2 YYREEE (reference sequence). Trimming cost V 2 bases and J 10 bases; bases outside gene matches: 8. The CDR3: CASSFGQGARREQFF. CDR3 DNA sequence: TGTGCCAGCAGCTTCGGACAGGGGGCGCGAAGGGAGCAGTTCTTC.

The rearrangement links TRBV11-2 to TRBJ2-5, with TRBD1 identical over 7 bases. The CDR3 extends over 16 amino acids. The germline V gene has CDR1 SGHAT and CDR2 FQNNGV. V lost 2 bases to trimming and J lost 2 bases; unmatched junction nucleotides: 8. The CDR3 sequence: CASSLTPTGLQETQYF. DNA for the CDR3: TGTGCCAGCAGCTTAACCCCGACAGGGCTACAAGAGACCCAGTACTTC.

The chain recombines TRBV29-1 with TRBJ2-7; 9 bases align to TRBD2. The V segment lost 6 bases and the J segment 4 bases; nucleotides outside the gene matches: 4. This CDR3 is built from 12 residues. Germline V gene data show CDR1 as SQVTM and CDR2 as ANQGSEA. The CDR3 is CSVAGGLYEQYF. In nucleotides, the CDR3 is TGCAGCGTGGCGGGGGGGCTTTACGAGCAGTACTTC.

The chain joins TRBV6-7 to TRBJ2-5; D is ambiguous. TRBV6-7 has ORF status, its function being uncertain. The germline V and J ends were trimmed by 1 base and 7 bases, with 13 bases remaining between them. The CDR3 runs to 14 residues. DNA for the CDR3: TGTGCCAGCAGTTACTTTCCCTTTCAATGGACCCAGTACTTC. Protein sequence: CASSYFPFQWTQYF.

The chain is built from TRBV18 and TRBJ2-2, with 12 bases identical to TRBD1. J lost 4 bases, V lost 1 base, and 1 base had no gene match. The CDR3 is 16 amino acids. Per the germline V gene, CDR1 is KGHSH and CDR2 is LQKENI. CDR3 nucleotide sequence: TGTGCCAGCTCACCACGGGACAGGGGGCGCACCGGGGAGCTGTTTTTT. Translation: CASSPRDRGRTGELFF. Based on the CDR3 plus reference TRBV18 and TRBJ2-2, the full variable domain is NAGVMQNPRHLVRRRGQEARLRCSPMKGHSHVYWYRQLPEEGLKFMVYLQKENIIDESGMPKERFSAEFPKEGPSILRIQQVVRGDSAAYFCASSPRDRGRTGELFFGEGSRLTVL.

J is TRBJ1-1 and V is TRBV19; 9 bases align to TRBD1. Trimming at V came to 5 bases and at J to 4 bases, leaving 5 bases not matched to a gene. CDR1 and CDR2 from the germline V gene are LNHDA and SQIVND (reference sequence). The CDR3 consists of 14 residues. This chain's CDR3 is CASSVTGGGTEAFF. CDR3 nucleotide sequence: TGTGCCAGTAGTGTAACAGGGGGCGGCACTGAAGCTTTCTTT.

The V gene is TRBV19, the J gene TRBJ2-1; 7 positions agree with TRBD1. The CDR3 extends over 12 amino acids. With V trimmed by 7 bases and J by 7 bases, 4 bases remained unmatched. Germline loops: CDR1 LNHDA, CDR2 SQIVND (reference sequence). For the CDR3, the DNA is TGTGCCAGTAAGAACAGGGGTAATGAGCAGTTCTTC. Translated, it gives CASKNRGNEQFF.

In DNA form, the CDR3 reads TGTGCCAGCTCCCCGGGGGGGGCCGGGAGCTACGAGCAGTACTTC. Protein: CASSPGGAGSYEQYF. The J gene is TRBJ2-7, the V gene TRBV9, with 8 bases fitting TRBD2. The CDR3 runs to 15 residues. J was trimmed by 3 bases and V by 7 bases; bases with no gene match: 12. CDR1 and CDR2 from the germline V gene are SGDLS and YYNGEE.

The chain employs TRBV2 and TRBJ2-4; D gene unclear. Trimming removed 3 bases from V and 0 bases from J, with 6 bases in between. Looked up from germline, CDR1 is SNHLY and CDR2 is FYNNEI. The CDR3 length is 14 residues. The CDR3 is CASSERVAKNIQYF. The CDR3 DNA reads as TGTGCCAGCAGTGAGAGAGTAGCCAAAAACATTCAGTACTTC. Supplemented by reference TRBV2 and TRBJ2-4, the full variable domain reads EPEVTQTPSHQVTQMGQEVILRCVPISNHLYFYWYRQILGQKVEFLVSFYNNEISEKSEIFDDQFSVERPDGSNFTLKIRSTKLEDSAMYFCASSERVAKNIQYFGAGTRLSVL.

The J gene is TRBJ2-2, the V gene TRBV5-1; D is uncertain. The CDR3 is made up of 17 amino acids. V was pared by 0 bases and J by 5 bases, with 17 bases between. The V gene's germline CDR1 is SGHRS and CDR2 YFSETQ. The CDR3 loop is CASSLGATQAVTGELFF. In DNA, the CDR3 is TGCGCCAGCAGCTTGGGGGCGACCCAGGCAGTAACCGGGGAGCTGTTTTTT.

DNA for the CDR3: TGTGCCAGCAGTTTTAGCTGGGGGACAAGGAACACTGAAGCTTTCTTT. It specifies CASSFSWGTRNTEAFF. The chain uses TRBV27 and TRBJ1-1; D possibly corresponds to TRBD1 (6 bases). The CDR3 has 16 amino acids. Germline CDR1 MNHEY, CDR2 SMNVEV (reference sequence). Trimming cost V 3 bases and J 1 base, with 15 bases left between them.

Details on this clone: The same CDR3 also results from other DNA sequences found in this sample. V usage is TRBV11-2 and J usage is TRBJ2-5; D unclear. Trimming left V 1 base short and J 5 bases short, with 8 bases between. The CDR3 consists of 13 residues. Germline V CDR1 and CDR2: SGHAT, FQNNGV. The CDR3 nucleotides read TGTGCCAGCAGCTTAGGGGGAAGCGAGACCCAGTACTTC. It encodes CASSLGGSETQYF. Using reference TRBV11-2 and TRBJ2-5 for the parts outside the CDR3, the full variable domain is EAGVAQSPRYKIIEKRQSVAFWCNPISGHATLYWYQQILGQGPKLLIQFQNNGVVDDSQLPKDRFSAERLKGVDSTLKIQPAKLEDSAVYLCASSLGGSETQYFGPGTRLLVL.

The chain employs TRBV2 and TRBJ2-7; weak D call: TRBD2 (5 bases). In germline, CDR1 is SNHLY, CDR2 FYNNEI. The CDR3 sequence is 14 residues long. Trimming shortened V by 3 bases and J by 7 bases, and 16 bases separated the two germline ends. The CDR3 protein is CASSDRSEEGEQYF. The CDR3 DNA reads as TGTGCCAGCAGTGATAGGTCAGAAGAGGGTGAGCAGTACTTC.